This TCR beta chain was recorded in a study of spatial heterogeneity in lung cancer. Background on the study: Samples were obtained from approximately 72 donors, all untreated early-stage non-small cell lung cancer patients.

Study-level points and caveats: Resection blood, more than follow-up blood, showed ubiquitous expanded tumor TCRs.

Only a few counts were recorded for this clonotype. The antigen remains undetermined. TCRdb used MiXCR to reprocess the 5' RACE reads, holding one entry per CDR3 protein. The sample lists some 54,000 distinct CDR3 sequences, less than 9% occurring once. Germline V CDR1 and CDR2: SGHDT, YYEEEE. The CDR3 length is 15 residues. V was cut by 3 bases and J by 4 bases, with 15 bases left in between. The time point denotes: blood at routine non-recurrence follow-up after resection. TCRs were sequenced from unsorted whole RNA of tumor, nontumor lung or PBMC. The source was PBMCs, collected at follow-up. The chain combines TRBV5-6 with TRBJ2-3; D is perhaps TRBD1 (7 bases). The sequence was collected from a female donor with early-stage non-small cell lung cancer. CDR3 in DNA: TGTGCCAGCAGCTACGGCGGAGGGGGCGCAGATACGCAGTATTTT. It translates to CASSYGGGGADTQYF.